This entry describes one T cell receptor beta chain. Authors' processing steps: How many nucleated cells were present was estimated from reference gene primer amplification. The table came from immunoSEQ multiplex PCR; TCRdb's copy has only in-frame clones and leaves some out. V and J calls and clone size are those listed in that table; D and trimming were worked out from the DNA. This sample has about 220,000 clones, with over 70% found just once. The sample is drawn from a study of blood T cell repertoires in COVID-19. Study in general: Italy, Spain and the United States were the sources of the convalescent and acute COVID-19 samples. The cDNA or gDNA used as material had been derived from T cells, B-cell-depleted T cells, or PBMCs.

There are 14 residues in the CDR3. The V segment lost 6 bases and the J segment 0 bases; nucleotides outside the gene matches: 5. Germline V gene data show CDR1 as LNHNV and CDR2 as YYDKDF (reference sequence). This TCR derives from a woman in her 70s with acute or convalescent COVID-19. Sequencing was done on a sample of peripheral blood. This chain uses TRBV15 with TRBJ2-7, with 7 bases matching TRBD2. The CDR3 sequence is CATRRLADSYEQYF. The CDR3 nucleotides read TGTGCCACCAGACGCCTAGCGGACTCCTACGAGCAGTACTTC. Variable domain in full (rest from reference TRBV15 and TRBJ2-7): DAMVIQNPRYQVTQFGKPVTLSCSQTLNHNVMYWYQQKSSQAPKLLFHYYDKDFNNEADTPDNFQSRRPNTSFCFLDIRSPGLGDTAMYLCATRRLADSYEQYFGPGTRLTVT.